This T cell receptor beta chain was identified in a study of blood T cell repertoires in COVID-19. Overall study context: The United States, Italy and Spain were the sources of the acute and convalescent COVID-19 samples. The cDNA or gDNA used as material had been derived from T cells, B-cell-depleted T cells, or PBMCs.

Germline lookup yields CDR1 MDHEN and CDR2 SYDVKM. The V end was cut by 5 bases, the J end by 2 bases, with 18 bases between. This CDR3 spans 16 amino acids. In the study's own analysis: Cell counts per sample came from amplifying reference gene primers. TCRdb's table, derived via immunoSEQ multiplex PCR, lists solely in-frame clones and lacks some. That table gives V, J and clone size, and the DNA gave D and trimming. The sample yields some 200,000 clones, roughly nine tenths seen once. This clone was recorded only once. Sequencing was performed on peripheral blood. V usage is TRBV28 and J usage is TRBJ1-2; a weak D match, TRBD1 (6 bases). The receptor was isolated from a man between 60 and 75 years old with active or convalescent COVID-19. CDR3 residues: CASSQDSRSLNYGYTF. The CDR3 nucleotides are TGTGCCAGCAGTCAGGACAGCCGCAGCTTGAACTATGGCTACACCTTC.